Below are 26 T cell receptor beta chains sequenced from a single sample in a study of Graves' ophthalmopathy and Graves' hyperthyroidism. RNA transcripts provided the template for amplifying TCR beta CDR3 regions. First-round RT-PCR used HTBI primers; second-round multiplex PCR followed. From the multiplex PCR reads, TCRdb called clonotypes with MiXCR, one entry per CDR3 protein. The sample consists of under 350,000 distinct CDR3 sequences, about 17% of them appearing once. The sample taken for sequencing was peripheral blood. Source of these receptors: an adult man with Graves' ophthalmopathy.

The sample holds many counts of this clonotype. This chain connects TRBV12-5 to TRBJ1-2; D uncertain. The CDR3 totals 12 residues. Trimming stripped 0 bases from V and 8 bases from J, with 7 bases between. CDR1 is LGHNT and CDR2 is FRNRAP in the germline V gene. This CDR3 reads CASGLVHGGYTF. In nucleotides, the CDR3 is TGTGCTAGTGGTTTGGTGCATGGAGGCTACACCTTC.

This clonotype was observed a single time. A much larger clone lies a single base off, so this may be a read error. This chain's CDR3 is CATSDLAGGTEQYF. For the CDR3, the DNA is TGTGCCACCAGTGATTTGGCTGGCGGGACGGAGCAGTACTTC. This chain uses TRBV24-1 with TRBJ2-7, with a weak D call TRBD2 (6 bases). The CDR3 totals 14 residues. From germline, CDR1 is KGHDR and CDR2 SFDVKD. V lost 0 bases and J 7 bases, leaving 12 bases between the germline ends.

CDR3: CASSLDHPGYSYEQYF. As DNA, the CDR3 is TGTGCCAGCAGCTTAGATCACCCGGGATACTCCTACGAGCAGTACTTC. This sequence joins TRBV11-2 and TRBJ2-7; D might be TRBD2 (5 bases). V was shortened by 0 bases and J by 0 bases, with 12 bases between the two germline ends. Germline-derived CDR1 and CDR2 are SGHAT and FQNNGV. CDR3 length: 16 amino acids.

There are many counts of this clonotype. The rearrangement uses TRBV5-1 and TRBJ2-3; D tentatively reads TRBD1 or TRBD2 (6 bases each). V lost 0 bases and J lost 5, with 10 bases in between. Germline V lookup: CDR1 SGHRS, CDR2 YFSETQ. This CDR3 contains 14 residues. In DNA, the CDR3 is TGCGCCAGCAGCTTGGGGGGGGCTGAAGATACGCAGTATTTT. This codes for CASSLGGAEDTQYF.

This clonotype appeared many times. This chain joins TRBV5-1 and TRBJ2-5; 10 bases are a match to TRBD2. V lost 5 bases and J lost 5; bases outside the gene matches: 9. Germline V gives CDR1 SGHRS, CDR2 YFSETQ. This CDR3 region has 15 residues. For the CDR3, the DNA is TGCGCCAGCAGGGATGGGACTAGCGTGGCGGAGACCCAGTACTTC. Translated: CASRDGTSVAETQYF.

This clonotype has at least ten counts. The chain employs TRBV7-9 and TRBJ2-4; 9 positions match TRBD2. V gave up 6 bases and J gave up 2 bases; unmatched junction bases: 2. The CDR3 extends over 14 amino acids. Germline CDR1 SEHNR, CDR2 FQNEAQ (reference sequence). This CDR3 is CASSASGTKNIQYF. CDR3 in DNA: TGTGCCAGCAGTGCTAGCGGGACCAAAAACATTCAGTACTTC.

This clonotype was found many times. Mismatch with germline at one junction end may stem from a read error. The genes are TRBV6-1 and TRBJ2-2; D possibly uses TRBD1 or TRBD2 (5 bases each). The CDR3 extends over 15 amino acids. The germline CDR1 and CDR2 sequences are MNHNS and SASEGT. CDR3 sequence: CASSASRGDTGELFF. The CDR3 coding sequence is TGTGCCAGCAGTGCTAGTAGGGGTGATACCGGGGAGCTGTTCTTT.

This clonotype appeared many times. The chain has TRBV27 and TRBJ1-2; 8 nucleotides line up with TRBD1. The length of the CDR3 is 14 residues. Germline values: CDR1 MNHEY, CDR2 SMNVEV (reference sequence). V shed 5 bases, J shed 4 bases, and the junction held 6 bases outside the gene matches. CDR3 sequence reads: CASSPYRGGYGYTF. In DNA form, the CDR3 reads TGTGCCAGCAGTCCCTACAGGGGGGGCTATGGCTACACCTTC.

Many counts were recorded for this clonotype. The V gene is TRBV2, the J gene TRBJ1-1; D is perhaps TRBD1 (5 bases). Trimming took 3 bases from V and 6 from J, leaving 11 bases between them. The CDR3 consists of 13 residues. Germline-derived CDR1 and CDR2 are SNHLY and FYNNEI. This CDR3 reads CASSDGTPAEAFF. CDR3 nucleotide sequence: TGTGCCAGCAGTGACGGGACTCCAGCTGAAGCTTTCTTT.

The chain is built from TRBV24-1 and TRBJ2-5; D unclear. Trimming pared 8 bases from V and 0 bases from J, leaving 9 bases between. Germline-derived CDR1 and CDR2 are KGHDR and SFDVKD. This CDR3 region has 13 residues. The CDR3: CATKGRNQETQYF. CDR3 coding DNA: TGTGCCACCAAAGGACGGAACCAAGAGACCCAGTACTTC.

This clonotype was detected many times. The J gene is TRBJ2-3, the V gene TRBV2; 10 bases match TRBD2. CDR1 is SNHLY and CDR2 is FYNNEI in the germline V gene. The V segment lost 7 bases and the J segment 1 base; nucleotides outside the gene matches: 2. CDR3 size: 14 residues. This CDR3 is CASIGLAGTDTQYF. The CDR3 DNA reads TGTGCCAGCATAGGACTAGCGGGCACAGATACGCAGTATTTT.

This clonotype was observed at least ten times. A much larger clonotype is one base distant, so this may be a read error. The J gene is TRBJ1-3, the V gene TRBV6-1, with D hard to call. Germline CDR1 and CDR2: MNHNS and SASEGT. The ends were cut back, 4 bases at V and 4 bases at J, with 8 bases in the middle. The CDR3 is 13 residues long. The CDR3 nucleotides are TGTGCCAGCAGTGGTCGGCAGGGAAACACCATATATTTT. This gives the protein CASSGRQGNTIYF.

The table lists this clonotype with a count of one. The gene calls are TRBV27 and TRBJ2-7, with D unclear. The germline V gene has CDR1 MNHEY and CDR2 SMNVEV (reference sequence). V was cut by 7 bases and J by 6 bases, with 13 bases left in between. This CDR3 comprises 12 residues. The CDR3 DNA follows: TGTGCCAGCACCGACGGGCACGCCGAGCAGTACTTC. Its protein is CASTDGHAEQYF.

This clonotype was detected once. The CDR3 sequence: CASSPSSAGTHHQETQYF. CDR3 in DNA: TGTGCCAGCAGCCCTAGCAGTGCGGGGACCCATCACCAAGAGACCCAGTACTTC. The V and J genes are TRBV9 and TRBJ2-5, with D possibly matching TRBD2 (6 bases). This CDR3 is built from 18 residues. Deletions cut 4 bases from V and 0 bases from J, with 22 bases between. The germline V gene has CDR1 SGDLS and CDR2 YYNGEE.

This clonotype was seen many times. J is TRBJ1-2 and V is TRBV11-2, with 9 bases fitting TRBD1. Germline V lookup: CDR1 SGHAT, CDR2 FQNNGV. V gave up 5 bases and J gave up 4 bases; unmatched junction bases: 8. CDR3 length: 15 amino acids. The CDR3 nucleotides are TGTGCCAGCAGCCGAACAGGGGGCGCGCGCTATGGCTACACCTTC. This sequence encodes CASSRTGGARYGYTF. The variable domain in full, completed from reference TRBV11-2 and TRBJ1-2, reads EAGVAQSPRYKIIEKRQSVAFWCNPISGHATLYWYQQILGQGPKLLIQFQNNGVVDDSQLPKDRFSAERLKGVDSTLKIQPAKLEDSAVYLCASSRTGGARYGYTFGSGTRLTVV.

This clonotype was found many times. This chain links TRBV7-8 with TRBJ1-2; 9 nucleotides line up with TRBD1. Per the germline V gene, CDR1 is SGHVS and CDR2 is FQNEAQ. Unmatched junction bases numbered 12, after V lost 8 bases and J lost 2 bases. The CDR3 contains 16 residues. The CDR3 bases are TGTGCCAGCGGGGACCCCGGGACAGGGCGAAACTATGGCTACACCTTC. Its protein is CASGDPGTGRNYGYTF.

The table lists this clonotype with a few counts. J is TRBJ2-5 and V is TRBV5-1, with TRBD2 matching 10 bases. Germline V gene sequence: CDR1 SGHRS, CDR2 YFSETQ. The CDR3 consists of 14 residues. With 7 bases clipped from V and 6 bases from J, the junction kept 9 bases outside the gene matches. As DNA, the CDR3 is TGCGCCAGCCGGGAGGTAGCGGGGGGCCAGACCCAGTACTTC. Protein product: CASREVAGGQTQYF.

In this sample, this clonotype turned up many times. The chain employs TRBV6-2 or TRBV6-3 and TRBJ1-2; 11 nucleotides agree with TRBD1. There are 12 residues in the CDR3. Germline V gene data show CDR1 as MNHEY and CDR2 as SVGEGT. V was clipped by 10 bases and J by 7 bases; unmatched bases: 5. The CDR3 loop is CATGQGAGGYTF. CDR3 nucleotide sequence: TGTGCCACCGGACAGGGGGCAGGTGGCTACACCTTC.

In this sample, this clonotype turned up many times. The CDR3: CASRAKTRSGNTIYF. DNA for the CDR3: TGTGCCAGCAGAGCCAAGACCCGGTCTGGAAACACCATATATTTT. The chain combines TRBV6-1 with TRBJ1-3; D gene uncertain. V was shortened by 6 bases and J by 1 base, with 13 bases between the two germline ends. Per the germline V gene, CDR1 is MNHNS and CDR2 is SASEGT. The CDR3 contains 15 residues.

This clonotype was detected many times. The chain has TRBV6-5 and TRBJ2-2; no reliable D call. Germline V gene data show CDR1 as MNHEY and CDR2 as SVGAGI. Deletions cut 6 bases from V and 3 bases from J, with 5 bases between. There are 12 residues in the CDR3. CDR3 amino acids: CASRLYTGELFF. CDR3 bases: TGTGCCAGCAGATTATACACCGGGGAGCTGTTTTTT.

In regard to this clonotype: With a much larger clone just one base away, this may be a read error. The chain is built from TRBV4-3 and TRBJ1-6; no clear D. This CDR3 comprises 14 residues. The germline gives CDR1 LGHNA, CDR2 YSLEER. The DNA of the CDR3 is TGCGCCAGCAGCCAGGGTCCGAGTGCGTCACCCCCCCACTTT. Translating it yields CASSQGPSASPPHF.

In this sample, this clonotype turned up many times. This chain links TRBV20-1 with TRBJ2-5; 12 bases map to TRBD1. CDR1 DFQATT and CDR2 SNEGSKA come from the germline V gene (reference sequence). V lost 7 bases to trimming and J lost 4 bases; unmatched junction nucleotides: 7. The CDR3 is 14 amino acids. CDR3 nucleotide sequence: TGCAGTGGCAAGGGACAGGGGGCGCGAGAGACCCAGTACTTC. This sequence encodes CSGKGQGARETQYF.

This clonotype came up many times. The gene calls are TRBV6-5 and TRBJ1-3; 7 positions agree with TRBD1. V was clipped by 6 bases and J by 2 bases; unmatched bases: 10. CDR3 length: 16 residues. In germline, CDR1 is MNHEY, CDR2 SVGAGI. CDR3 residues: CASSLTTGNPGNTIYF. CDR3 nucleotides: TGTGCCAGCAGCTTGACGACAGGGAACCCTGGAAACACCATATATTTT.

This clonotype has at least ten counts. This chain connects TRBV20-1 to TRBJ2-5; 10 positions agree with TRBD2. CDR1 is DFQATT, CDR2 SNEGSKA, per germline (reference sequence). The CDR3 extends over 15 amino acids. Losses at the gene ends were 5 bases for V and 1 base for J; bases not matched to a gene: 7. The DNA of the CDR3 is TGCAGTGCTCCTCTTAGCGGGAGGACCCAAGAGACCCAGTACTTC. Translated, it gives CSAPLSGRTQETQYF.

This clonotype has ten or more counts. This chain uses TRBV5-1 with TRBJ1-1; 8 bases match TRBD1. The CDR3 is 15 residues long. Germline assignment: CDR1 SGHRS and CDR2 YFSETQ. J lost 5 bases, V lost 4 bases, and 10 bases had no gene match. CDR3 amino acids: CASSALSGGRTEAFF. The CDR3 DNA is TGCGCCAGCAGCGCTCTCTCAGGGGGCCGAACTGAAGCTTTCTTT.

This clonotype was recorded at least ten times. This chain connects TRBV7-8 to TRBJ2-5; 8 bases are shared with TRBD2. With V trimmed by 1 base and J by 0 bases, 4 bases remained unmatched. The germline gives CDR1 SGHVS, CDR2 FQNEAQ. There are 16 residues in the CDR3. The CDR3 DNA sequence: TGTGCCAGCAGCTTAGTGGCTAGCGGGTACCAAGAGACCCAGTACTTC. This translates into CASSLVASGYQETQYF.